The TCR beta chain described here comes from a study of regulatory T cells in long-lasting Graves disease. Documented time point: newly diagnosed GD, antithyroid drugs for less than 3 months. The TCR library was prepared using RNA isolated from PBMCs. Construction of TCR beta libraries relied on iRepertoire HTBI primers and on Arm-PCR targeting CDR3 regions. From the multiplex PCR reads, TCRdb called clonotypes with MiXCR, one entry per CDR3 protein. Altogether roughly 610,000 distinct CDR3 sequences are present, roughly 16% being singletons, with the ten largest covering around 18%. This clonotype appeared many times. Germline V lookup: CDR1 SGDLS, CDR2 YYNGEE. The CDR3 has 13 residues. V lost 0 bases and J 9 bases, leaving 10 bases between the germline ends. The sample was also reused in another study, on T cells in Graves' hyperthyroidism and ophthalmopathy.

This TCR was recovered from a woman in her twenties or thirties with Graves disease. The chain carries TRBV9 and TRBJ1-5; D gene ambiguous. The sample was peripheral blood mononuclear cells (PBMCs), taken at new diagnosis, from a patient treated with antithyroid drugs. The CDR3 nucleotides read TGTGCCAGCAGCGTAGTAGCGGACTGGCCCCAGCATTTT. It is translated as CASSVVADWPQHF.